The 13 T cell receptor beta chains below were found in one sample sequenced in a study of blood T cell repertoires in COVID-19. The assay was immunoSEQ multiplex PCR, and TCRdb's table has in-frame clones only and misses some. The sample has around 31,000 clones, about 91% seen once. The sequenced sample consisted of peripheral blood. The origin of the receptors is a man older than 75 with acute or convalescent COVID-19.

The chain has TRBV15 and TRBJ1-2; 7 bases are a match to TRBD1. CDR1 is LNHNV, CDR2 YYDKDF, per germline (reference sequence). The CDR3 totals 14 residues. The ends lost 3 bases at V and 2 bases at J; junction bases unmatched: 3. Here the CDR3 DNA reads TGTGCCACCAGCAGCAGCAGGGGGAACTATGGCTACACCTTC. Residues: CATSSSRGNYGYTF.

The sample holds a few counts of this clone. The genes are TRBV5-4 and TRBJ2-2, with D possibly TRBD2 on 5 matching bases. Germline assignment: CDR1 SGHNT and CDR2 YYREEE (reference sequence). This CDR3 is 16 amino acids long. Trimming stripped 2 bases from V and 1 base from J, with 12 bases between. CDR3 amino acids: CASSLFRGRNTGELFF. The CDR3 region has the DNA TGTGCCAGCAGCTTATTTCGAGGGAGGAACACCGGGGAGCTGTTTTTT.

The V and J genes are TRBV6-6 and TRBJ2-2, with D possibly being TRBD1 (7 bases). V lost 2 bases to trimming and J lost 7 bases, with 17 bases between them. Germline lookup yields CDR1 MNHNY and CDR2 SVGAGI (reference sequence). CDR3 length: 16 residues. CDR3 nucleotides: TGTGCCAGCAGTTACGATCCAGGGGGGTTCGGCGGGGAGCTGTTTTTT. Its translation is CASSYDPGGFGGELFF.

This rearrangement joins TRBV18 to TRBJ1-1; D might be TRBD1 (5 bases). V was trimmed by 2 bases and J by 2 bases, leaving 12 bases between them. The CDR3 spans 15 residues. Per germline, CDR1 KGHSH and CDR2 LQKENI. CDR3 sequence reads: CASSPGAPLNTEAFF. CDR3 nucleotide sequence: TGTGCCAGCTCACCAGGGGCACCTCTTAACACTGAAGCTTTCTTT.

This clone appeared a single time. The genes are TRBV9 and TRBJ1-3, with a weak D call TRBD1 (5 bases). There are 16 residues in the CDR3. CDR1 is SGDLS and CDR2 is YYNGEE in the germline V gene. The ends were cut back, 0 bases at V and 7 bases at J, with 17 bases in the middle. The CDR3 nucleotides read TGTGCCAGCAGCGTAGCTATCGGGGGACTAGGGAACACCATATATTTT. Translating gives CASSVAIGGLGNTIYF.

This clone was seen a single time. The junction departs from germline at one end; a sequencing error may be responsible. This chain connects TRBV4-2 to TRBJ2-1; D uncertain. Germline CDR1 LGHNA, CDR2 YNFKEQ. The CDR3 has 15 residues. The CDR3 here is CASSQGRLGYDEQFF. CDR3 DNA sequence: TGTGCCAGCAGCCAAGGTAGACTTGGCTACGATGAGCAGTTCTTC.

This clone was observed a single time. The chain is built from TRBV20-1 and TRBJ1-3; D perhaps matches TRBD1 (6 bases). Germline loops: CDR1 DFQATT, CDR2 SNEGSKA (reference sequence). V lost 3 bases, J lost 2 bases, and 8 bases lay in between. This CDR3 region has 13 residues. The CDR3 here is CSASGTPGNTIYF. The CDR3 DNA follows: TGCAGTGCTAGTGGGACACCTGGAAACACCATATATTTT.

The CDR3 protein is CASSSQGAVDTQYF. The CDR3 nucleotides are TGTGCCAGCAGTTCCCAGGGGGCAGTAGATACGCAGTATTTT. This chain connects TRBV6-5 to TRBJ2-3; 8 bases agree with TRBD1. The CDR3 consists of 14 residues. From germline, CDR1 is MNHEY and CDR2 SVGAGI. J gave up 5 bases and V 4 bases, and 5 bases lay outside the gene matches.

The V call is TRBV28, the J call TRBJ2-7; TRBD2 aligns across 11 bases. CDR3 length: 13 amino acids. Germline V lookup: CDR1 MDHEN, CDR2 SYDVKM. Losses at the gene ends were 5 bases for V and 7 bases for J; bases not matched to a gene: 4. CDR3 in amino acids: CASSPRLAGEQYF. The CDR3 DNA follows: TGTGCCAGCAGTCCCCGACTAGCGGGAGAGCAGTACTTC.

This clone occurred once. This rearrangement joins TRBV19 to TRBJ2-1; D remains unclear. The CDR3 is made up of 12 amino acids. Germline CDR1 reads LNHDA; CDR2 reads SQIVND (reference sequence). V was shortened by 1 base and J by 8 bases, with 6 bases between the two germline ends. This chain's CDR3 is CASSIAGYEQFF. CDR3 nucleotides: TGTGCCAGTAGTATAGCCGGGTATGAGCAGTTCTTC.

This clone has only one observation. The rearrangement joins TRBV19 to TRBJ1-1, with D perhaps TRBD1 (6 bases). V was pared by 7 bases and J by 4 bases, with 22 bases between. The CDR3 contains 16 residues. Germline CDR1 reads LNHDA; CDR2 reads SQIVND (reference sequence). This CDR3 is CASTPRGGGEGTEAFF. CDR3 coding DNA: TGTGCCAGTACACCCCGGGGAGGGGGTGAGGGCACTGAAGCTTTCTTT.

The CDR3 region has the DNA TGTGCCAGCAGTTTAGCCCGGGGGGGAAAACTGTTTTTT. Translation gives CASSLARGGKLFF. The genes are TRBV27 and TRBJ1-4; the D gene is possibly TRBD1 (5 bases). The ends were cut back, 2 bases at V and 10 bases at J, with 11 bases in the middle. CDR3 size: 13 residues. Germline CDR1 is MNHEY and CDR2 is SMNVEV (reference sequence).

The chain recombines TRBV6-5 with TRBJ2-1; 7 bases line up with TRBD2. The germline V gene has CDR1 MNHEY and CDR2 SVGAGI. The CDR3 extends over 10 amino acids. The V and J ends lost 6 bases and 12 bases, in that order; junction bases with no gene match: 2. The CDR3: CASRPSGQFF. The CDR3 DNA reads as TGTGCCAGCAGGCCTAGCGGGCAGTTCTTC.